Each of the 22 T cell receptor beta chains below was sequenced from the same sample in a study of cytomegalovirus exposure and HLA in healthy donors. The PCR had 60 Vbeta and 13 Jbeta primers. Assay: immunoSEQ multiplex PCR; the TCRdb copy retains only in-frame clones and omits some. The sample records 150,000 to 200,000 clones, 60% to 85% being singletons. The sample comprised PBMCs. The receptors originated from a male donor in good health and CMV-seronegative.

The rearrangement links TRBV5-1 to TRBJ1-3, with a tentative D call TRBD1 (5 bases). Per the germline V gene, CDR1 is SGHRS and CDR2 is YFSETQ. V was shortened by 1 base and J by 0 bases, with 8 bases between the two germline ends. The CDR3 spans 15 residues. The DNA for the CDR3 is TGCGCCAGCAGCTTGACAGGCTACTCTGGAAACACCATATATTTT. Protein: CASSLTGYSGNTIYF.

This sequence joins TRBV5-1 and TRBJ2-1, with TRBD2 matching 7 bases. Germline assignment: CDR1 SGHRS and CDR2 YFSETQ. The V gene end was trimmed by 3 bases and the J gene end by 7 bases; junction bases not matched to a gene: 10. The CDR3 runs to 15 residues. The chain's CDR3 is CASSWGGVTGNEQFF. CDR3 sequence (DNA): TGCGCCAGCAGCTGGGGAGGGGTAACGGGAAATGAGCAGTTCTTC.

The chain joins TRBV7-8 to TRBJ2-2; 8 nucleotides match TRBD2. Germline V lookup: CDR1 SGHVS, CDR2 FQNEAQ. V shed 6 bases, J shed 4 bases, and the junction held 10 bases outside the gene matches. The CDR3 is made up of 16 amino acids. The CDR3 protein is CASRRTTGGRTGELFF. In DNA, the CDR3 is TGTGCCAGCAGGAGAACCACGGGGGGGCGCACCGGGGAGCTGTTTTTT.

The J gene is TRBJ1-6, the V gene TRBV5-1; TRBD1 agrees at 11 bases. V dropped 4 bases and J dropped 8; count of bases not matched to a gene: 5. Per germline, CDR1 SGHRS and CDR2 YFSETQ. The CDR3 is 15 residues long. The CDR3 reads CASSPRTGGDSPLHF. The CDR3 region has the DNA TGCGCCAGCAGCCCCCGGACAGGGGGCGATTCACCCCTCCACTTT.

CDR3 residues: CAFGTGGTSNQPQHF. CDR3 nucleotide sequence: TGTGCCTTCGGGACAGGGGGGACCAGCAATCAGCCCCAGCATTTT. The chain carries TRBV30 and TRBJ1-5; the match to TRBD1 covers 11 bases. The J segment lost 1 base and the V segment lost 7 bases, leaving 6 bases of the junction unmatched. Per germline, CDR1 GTSNPN and CDR2 SVGIG (reference sequence). The length of the CDR3 is 15 residues.

Only one count was recorded for this clone. Germline is not matched at one junction end, which may reflect a read error. The rearrangement uses TRBV11-2 and TRBJ1-1; D ambiguous. CDR1 SGHAT and CDR2 FQNNGV come from the germline V gene. The CDR3 is made up of 12 amino acids. The CDR3 here is CASSLGVTEAFF. The CDR3 DNA reads TGTGCCAGCAGCTTAGGCGTGACTGAGGCTTTCTTT.

The gene calls are TRBV10-3 and TRBJ2-3, with 12 bases aligning to TRBD1. Losses at the gene ends were 10 bases for V and 4 bases for J; bases not matched to a gene: 21. The CDR3 contains 19 residues. CDR1 and CDR2 from the germline V gene are ENHRY and SYGVKD. The CDR3 DNA reads as TGTGCCACCTCTCCGGGACAGGGGGCGGCCGACCTGGGATCAGATACGCAGTATTTT. Protein: CATSPGQGAADLGSDTQYF.

This clone has just one count. The chain employs TRBV18 and TRBJ1-3; the D is unclear. Germline values: CDR1 KGHSH, CDR2 LQKENI. The CDR3 runs to 14 residues. The V end lost 0 bases, the J end lost 4 bases, and 7 bases lay between the germline ends. The chain's CDR3 is CASSPPTSGNTIYF. The CDR3 DNA is TGTGCCAGCTCACCACCTACGAGCGGAAACACCATATATTTT.

The CDR3 here is CASSIGGFYEQYF. DNA of the CDR3: TGTGCCAGTAGTATAGGAGGGTTCTACGAGCAGTACTTC. The rearrangement joins TRBV19 to TRBJ2-7; a possible D gene is TRBD2 (5 bases). V lost 1 base, J lost 3 bases, and 7 bases lay in between. Germline V gene data show CDR1 as LNHDA and CDR2 as SQIVND (reference sequence). The CDR3 contains 13 residues.

The chain carries TRBV10-2 and TRBJ1-1; D is unresolved. Trimming left V 6 bases short and J 0 bases short, with 14 bases between. CDR1 is WSHSY and CDR2 is SAAADI in the germline V gene. CDR3 length: 15 residues. CDR3 sequence (DNA): TGCGCCAGCAGCCCCACGGGGTTCATGAACACTGAAGCTTTCTTT. Protein sequence: CASSPTGFMNTEAFF.

The chain links TRBV11-2 to TRBJ2-1, with TRBD2 identical over 12 bases. The germline gives CDR1 SGHAT, CDR2 FQNNGV. After removal of 5 bases from V and 8 bases from J, the junction contained 13 bases not matched to a gene. The CDR3 sequence is 17 residues long. In DNA form, the CDR3 reads TGTGCCAGCAGCACGAGACTAGCGGGAGCCAAGGGGGATGAGCAGTTCTTC. Residues: CASSTRLAGAKGDEQFF.

The count of this clone is one. The CDR3 DNA is TGTGCCAGCAGCCACTCTAGCACAGATACGCAGTATTTT. This gives the protein CASSHSSTDTQYF. The chain employs TRBV11-1 and TRBJ2-3; unclear D gene. The CDR3 sequence is 13 residues long. Germline V lookup: CDR1 SGHAT, CDR2 FQDESV (reference sequence). The ends were cut back, 5 bases at V and 0 bases at J, with 6 bases in the middle.

This clone was detected only a few times. The chain has TRBV6-5 and TRBJ2-2; 7 bases are shared with TRBD1. CDR1 MNHEY and CDR2 SVGAGI come from the germline V gene. The CDR3 runs to 15 residues. The J segment lost 3 bases and the V segment lost 5 bases, leaving 6 bases of the junction unmatched. The DNA for the CDR3 is TGTGCCAGCAGTGTGACAGGGTTATACACCGGGGAGCTGTTTTTT. The encoded protein is CASSVTGLYTGELFF.

The chain couples TRBV2 to TRBJ2-3; TRBD2 agrees at 8 bases. The CDR3 extends over 15 amino acids. CDR1 and CDR2 (germline): SNHLY, FYNNEI. After removal of 5 bases from V and 14 bases from J, the junction contained 18 bases not matched to a gene. The CDR3 DNA is TGTGCCAGCAGTATTCGGAGGTCGGCGGGGGGCCTGTGGTATTTT. This encodes CASSIRRSAGGLWYF.

This chain uses TRBV10-1 with TRBJ2-7; no clear D. This CDR3 is 10 amino acids long. Germline V lookup: CDR1 WNHNN, CDR2 SYGVQD (reference sequence). The V end was cut by 0 bases, the J end by 9 bases, with 3 bases between. CDR3 DNA: TGCGCCAGCAGTGAGTCCGGGCAGTACTTC. This encodes CASSESGQYF.

This sequence joins TRBV7-3 and TRBJ2-4; D is perhaps TRBD2 (6 bases). The germline V gene encodes CDR1 SGHTA and CDR2 FQGTGA. CDR3 length: 14 residues. V was cut by 2 bases and J by 8 bases, with 13 bases left in between. CDR3 region: CASSLSGSDYIQYF. The CDR3, as DNA: TGTGCCAGCAGCTTATCCGGGAGCGATTACATTCAGTACTTC. The full variable domain, completed using reference TRBV7-3 and TRBJ2-4, is GAGVSQTPSNKVTEKGKYVELRCDPISGHTALYWYRQSLGQGPEFLIYFQGTGAADDSGLPNDRFFAVRPEGSVSTLKIQRTERGDSAVYLCASSLSGSDYIQYFGAGTRLSVL.

The chain recombines TRBV10-3 with TRBJ2-1; TRBD2 aligns across 12 bases. Germline-derived CDR1 and CDR2 are ENHRY and SYGVKD. Germline trimming cut 6 bases from V and 4 bases from J; bases unmatched to any gene: 1. The CDR3 is 14 residues long. The CDR3, as DNA: TGTGCCATCAGAGGACTAGCGGGGTACAATGAGCAGTTCTTC. It codes for CAIRGLAGYNEQFF.

The V and J genes are TRBV7-9 and TRBJ1-4; D might be TRBD1 (6 bases). Per the germline V gene, CDR1 is SEHNR and CDR2 is FQNEAQ (reference sequence). Trimming removed 5 bases at V and 8 bases at J, with 18 bases between. CDR3 length: 15 residues. Here the CDR3 DNA reads TGTGCCAGCAGCCTTAACCGGGACACTGAAGAAAAACTGTTTTTT. Translated, it gives CASSLNRDTEEKLFF.

The rearrangement uses TRBV5-1 and TRBJ2-1; no clear D. The CDR3 has 16 residues. V dropped 4 bases and J dropped 0 bases, with 14 bases sitting between them. Germline loops: CDR1 SGHRS, CDR2 YFSETQ. The CDR3 loop reads CASSPKIDISYNEQFF. The CDR3 DNA is TGCGCCAGCAGCCCGAAAATAGATATCTCCTACAATGAGCAGTTCTTC.

In regard to this clone: This CDR3 is also generated by other DNA sequences in the sample. Written as DNA, the CDR3 is TGTGCCTGGAGTGCTGGACAGTTGAATCAGCCCCAGCATTTT. This sequence encodes CAWSAGQLNQPQHF. This chain links TRBV30 with TRBJ1-5, with D tentatively TRBD1 (6 bases). The CDR3 contains 14 residues. Looked up from germline, CDR1 is GTSNPN and CDR2 is SVGIG (reference sequence). Trimming stripped 1 base from V and 4 bases from J, with 11 bases between.

The chain carries TRBV5-6 and TRBJ2-7, with D possibly matching TRBD2 (6 bases). The CDR3 totals 13 residues. CDR1 is SGHDT and CDR2 is YYEEEE in the germline V gene. V lost 5 bases to trimming and J lost 2 bases, with 11 bases between them. As DNA, the CDR3 is TGTGCCAGCAGACTAGCTGCAACCTACGAGCAGTACTTC. It codes for CASRLAATYEQYF.

The CDR3 DNA follows: TGTGCCAGCAGCTCCGTAGGACGGGGGAACACTGAAGCTTTCTTT. Translating it yields CASSSVGRGNTEAFF. The V and J genes are TRBV5-4 and TRBJ1-1; D not resolved. Germline lookup yields CDR1 SGHNT and CDR2 YYREEE (reference sequence). The ends were cut back, 3 bases at V and 1 base at J, with 13 bases in the middle. This CDR3 region has 15 residues. Together with reference TRBV5-4 and TRBJ1-1, the CDR3 gives the full variable domain: ETGVTQSPTHLIKTRGQQVTLRCSSQSGHNTVSWYQQALGQGPQFIFQYYREEENGRGNFPPRFSGLQFPNYSSELNVNALELDDSALYLCASSSVGRGNTEAFFGQGTRLTVV.